This T cell receptor (beta chain) was recovered during a study of blood T cell repertoires in COVID-19. As for the study in general: The analysed material was cDNA or gDNA that came from T cells, B-cell-depleted T cells, or PBMCs.

Cohort placement rested on clinical history that participants reported themselves. The method was immunoSEQ multiplex PCR; TCRdb's version includes in-frame clones alone and lacks a portion of them. The sample records 200,000 to 250,000 clones, about nine tenths being singletons. The CDR3 runs to 15 residues. Per the germline V gene, CDR1 is SEHNR and CDR2 is FQNEAQ (reference sequence). V was cut by 2 bases and J by 0 bases, with 8 bases left in between. This chain uses TRBV7-9 with TRBJ1-3; D is unclear. Sequencing was carried out using PBMCs or T cells enriched from blood (not recorded which). The clonotype originates from a man aged 50 or older who had been exposed to COVID-19. The CDR3 spells CASSLRGSSGNTIYF. The CDR3, as DNA: TGTGCCAGCAGCTTACGAGGGAGCTCTGGAAACACCATATATTTT.